The 14 T cell receptor beta chains listed next were all sequenced from one sample in a study of technical replicates of blood from several donors (dated by TCRdb to about 2017). Preparation of the library involved the immunoSEQ multiplex PCR assay. Drawn from immuneACCESS, this table holds only the in-frame rearrangements with V and J called that TCRdb kept. Clones are partly lost; checked studies trace under half to an unresolved V gene and leave the rest unexplained. Present in this sample are about 70,000 clones, about 94% of which were seen just once. Roughly 0.37% of the sample lies in the top ten. The sequenced sample consisted of T cells isolated from PBMCs. Receptor source: a human donor in good health.

This chain links TRBV18 with TRBJ1-1; 8 bases fit TRBD1. This CDR3 comprises 15 residues. The germline CDR1 and CDR2 sequences are KGHSH and LQKENI. Germline trimming cut 6 bases from V and 0 bases from J; bases unmatched to any gene: 6. Here the CDR3 DNA reads TGTGCCAGCTCTGGACAGGGAGGCATGAACACTGAAGCTTTCTTT. Amino acid sequence: CASSGQGGMNTEAFF.

The chain employs TRBV18 and TRBJ1-2; no firm D call. This CDR3 contains 15 residues. Deletions cut 0 bases from V and 2 bases from J, with 10 bases between. Germline V gene data show CDR1 as KGHSH and CDR2 as LQKENI. CDR3 coding DNA: TGTGCCAGCTCACCACCCTTAGCGGACAACTATGGCTACACCTTC. Encoded protein: CASSPPLADNYGYTF.

J is TRBJ2-2 and V is TRBV5-1; D uncertain. This CDR3 is 15 amino acids long. Germline assignment: CDR1 SGHRS and CDR2 YFSETQ. V was cut by 4 bases and J by 4 bases, with 14 bases left in between. DNA of the CDR3: TGCGCCAGCAGCGGGCACCTATTCAGCACCGGGGAGCTGTTTTTT. As protein: CASSGHLFSTGELFF.

This chain links TRBV6-5 with TRBJ2-1; D gene unclear. Germline CDR1 and CDR2: MNHEY and SVGAGI. The CDR3 length is 13 residues. V dropped 2 bases and J dropped 5 bases, with 7 bases sitting between them. CDR3 sequence: CASSYARDNEQFF. CDR3 in DNA: TGTGCCAGCAGTTACGCCCGGGACAATGAGCAGTTCTTC.

V and J are TRBV27 and TRBJ1-4; 7 bases fit TRBD1. With 2 bases clipped from V and 7 bases from J, the junction kept 16 bases outside the gene matches. The germline CDR1 and CDR2 sequences are MNHEY and SMNVEV (reference sequence). The CDR3 totals 18 residues. The CDR3 coding sequence is TGTGCCAGCAGTTTAACCGGGACAGCGTACAGTGGTCGTGAAAAACTGTTTTTT. This translates into CASSLTGTAYSGREKLFF.

The chain is built from TRBV6-6 and TRBJ2-7; no definite D call. In germline, CDR1 is MNHNY, CDR2 SVGAGI (reference sequence). This CDR3 spans 12 amino acids. Trimming took 8 bases from V and 0 from J, leaving 8 bases between them. CDR3: CASPQFSYEQYF. As DNA, the CDR3 is TGTGCCAGCCCCCAGTTCTCCTACGAGCAGTACTTC.

The gene calls are TRBV4-2 and TRBJ2-7, with D perhaps TRBD2 (6 bases). This CDR3 comprises 14 residues. The V and J ends lost 3 bases and 2 bases respectively, with 11 bases between them. Germline V gives CDR1 LGHNA, CDR2 YNFKEQ. The CDR3 DNA reads TGTGCCAGCAGCCACTATACGGGAGCCTACGAGCAGTACTTC. It encodes CASSHYTGAYEQYF.

J is TRBJ2-7 and V is TRBV19, with D maybe TRBD1 (5 bases). The CDR3 extends over 12 amino acids. Germline loops: CDR1 LNHDA, CDR2 SQIVND (reference sequence). V lost 3 bases and J 3 bases, leaving 6 bases between the germline ends. The CDR3 is CASSIRGYEQYF. The CDR3 bases are TGTGCCAGTAGTATTAGGGGCTACGAGCAGTACTTC.

This sequence joins TRBV7-3 and TRBJ2-6, with D possibly TRBD2 on 6 matching bases. The V end was cut by 4 bases, the J end by 1 base, with 11 bases between. CDR3 length equals 16 residues. The germline gives CDR1 SGHTA, CDR2 FQGTGA. As DNA, the CDR3 is TGTGCCAGCAGCTCCCCTCGGGGGTCTGGGGCCAACGTCCTGACTTTC. Translation gives CASSSPRGSGANVLTF.

The chain joins TRBV30 to TRBJ1-5; no reliable D call. The CDR3 is made up of 13 amino acids. V was cut by 2 bases and J by 8 bases, with 13 bases left in between. The germline V gene encodes CDR1 GTSNPN and CDR2 SVGIG (reference sequence). The CDR3 loop reads CAWSPGRDEPQHF. The CDR3 DNA reads TGTGCCTGGAGTCCGGGCCGGGATGAGCCCCAGCATTTT.

The rearrangement uses TRBV7-2 and TRBJ2-3; D is perhaps TRBD1 (6 bases). V was clipped by 9 bases and J by 0 bases, with 16 bases between them. Germline V gene data show CDR1 as SGHTA and CDR2 as FQGNSA. The CDR3 extends over 15 amino acids. Here the CDR3 DNA reads TGTGCCAGTTCCCCTCAGGGGTGGAGCACAGATACGCAGTATTTT. It codes for CASSPQGWSTDTQYF.

This clone is a singleton in its sample. The V and J genes are TRBV4-3 and TRBJ2-1; tentatively, D is TRBD2 (6 bases). With 2 bases removed from V and 4 bases from J, the gap between germline ends came to 12 bases. CDR3 length: 15 residues. Germline values: CDR1 LGHNA, CDR2 YSLEER. CDR3 in DNA: TGCGCCAGCAGCCAAAGTCTAGCGAATTACAATGAGCAGTTCTTC. Translated: CASSQSLANYNEQFF.

The chain joins TRBV29-1 to TRBJ2-7; the match to TRBD2 covers 7 bases. The CDR3 spans 14 residues. Germline assignment: CDR1 SQVTM and CDR2 ANQGSEA. J was trimmed by 3 bases and V by 3 bases; bases with no gene match: 8. As DNA, the CDR3 is TGCAGCGTTGAGGGGGAGGGCCCAGGCTACGAGCAGTACTTC. It translates to CSVEGEGPGYEQYF.

A few counts support this clone. This chain connects TRBV4-3 to TRBJ2-7; D is perhaps TRBD1 (6 bases). The germline V gene encodes CDR1 LGHNA and CDR2 YSLEER. Between the trimmed V and J ends, which lost 0 bases and 0 bases, there was a span of 15 bases. The CDR3 length is 17 residues. This CDR3 is CASSQDWMGASSYEQYF. The CDR3 nucleotides are TGCGCCAGCAGCCAAGATTGGATGGGGGCTAGCTCCTACGAGCAGTACTTC.